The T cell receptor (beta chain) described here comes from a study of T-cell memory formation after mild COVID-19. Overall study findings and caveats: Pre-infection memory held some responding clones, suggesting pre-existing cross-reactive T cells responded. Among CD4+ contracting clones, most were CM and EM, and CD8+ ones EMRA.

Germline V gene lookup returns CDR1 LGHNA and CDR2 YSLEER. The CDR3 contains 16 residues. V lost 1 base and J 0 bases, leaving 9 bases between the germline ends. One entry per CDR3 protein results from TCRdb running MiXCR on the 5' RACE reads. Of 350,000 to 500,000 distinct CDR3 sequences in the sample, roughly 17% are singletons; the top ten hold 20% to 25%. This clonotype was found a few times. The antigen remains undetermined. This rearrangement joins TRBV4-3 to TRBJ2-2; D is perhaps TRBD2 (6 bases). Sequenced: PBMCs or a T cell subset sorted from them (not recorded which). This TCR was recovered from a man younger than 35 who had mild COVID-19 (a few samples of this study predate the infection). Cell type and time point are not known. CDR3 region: CASSQGTMTNTGELFF. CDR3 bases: TGCGCCAGCAGCCAAGGGACTATGACGAACACCGGGGAGCTGTTTTTT.